This T cell receptor beta chain was retrieved from a study of CD8 T cells in ankylosing spondylitis. Study conclusions and caveats: There was a TCR beta motif, made of eight highly homologous variants, that appeared characteristic of ankylosing spondylitis blood. The clones that were linked to disease were reported to be significantly enriched in matched synovial fluid samples from ankylosing spondylitis patients.

TCRdb analysed the 5' RACE reads with MiXCR anew, one entry per CDR3 protein. This table holds fewer than 550,000 distinct CDR3 sequences, about 5.2% found once. This clonotype appeared many times. Its specificity is unknown. This CDR3 region has 18 residues. Trimming removed 4 bases from V and 4 bases from J; junction bases left unmatched: 11. Germline-derived CDR1 and CDR2 are MNHEY and SVGAGI. The chain joins TRBV6-5 to TRBJ2-5, with 14 bases lining up with TRBD2. The sequenced material came from blood, either unsorted or a sorted T cell fraction (not recorded which). The TCR sequence derives from a male donor with ankylosing spondylitis. CDR3 amino acids: CASSSRGLAGEERETQYF. For the CDR3, the DNA is TGTGCCAGCAGTTCCAGGGGACTAGCGGGAGAAGAGCGAGAGACCCAGTACTTC.